This T cell receptor (beta chain) was recovered during a study of Graves' ophthalmopathy and Graves' hyperthyroidism. Turning to the study itself: The study drew peripheral blood at initial diagnosis, before any treatment.

Study results and limitations: Blood also held most thyroid clonotypes expanded above 0.001 frequency.

On this clonotype: Antigen: not known.

As the template, RNA transcripts were used to amplify TCR beta CDR3 regions. In the first round, RT-PCR was carried out with HTBI primers, and a multiplex PCR formed the second round. Each CDR3 protein gets one entry after TCRdb re-called the multiplex PCR reads with MiXCR. This sample carries a few hundred thousand distinct CDR3 sequences, 17% of them seen once, and the ten largest clones take approximately 13%. Trimming cost V 4 bases and J 5 bases; bases outside gene matches: 5. There are 15 residues in the CDR3. CDR1 and CDR2 (germline): MNHNS, SASEGT. The study enrolled ophthalmopathy donors with moderate-to-severe activity, CAS ≥3, NOSPECS ≥4 and duration under 3 months. PBMCs stemmed from more than 9.5 ml of fresh peripheral blood.

The sequenced material came from peripheral blood. The receptor's source is an adult man with Graves' ophthalmopathy. The chain carries TRBV6-1 and TRBJ2-7, with TRBD2 matching 13 bases. For the CDR3, the DNA is TGTGCCAGCAGTGTAGGACTAGCGGGAGCCAACGAGCAGTACTTC. Amino acids: CASSVGLAGANEQYF.